A single sample gave rise to the 3 T cell receptor beta chains below, sequenced in a study of T cell responses to AZD1222 COVID-19 vaccine. The repertoire was sequenced with immunoSEQ multiplex PCR; TCRdb's copy has only in-frame clones and lacks some. The sample holds over 150,000 clones; roughly 88% are singletons and the top ten take roughly 10%. The sequencing used peripheral blood, collected 28 days after the second AZD1222 dose. Receptors were obtained from an adult who received the AZD1222 COVID-19 vaccine.

The chain combines TRBV5-4 with TRBJ1-2; D perhaps matches TRBD1 (5 bases). CDR3 length equals 14 residues. Germline V gene data show CDR1 as SGHNT and CDR2 as YYREEE (reference sequence). Trimming took off 4 bases at V and 5 bases at J, with 15 bases between the two ends. The CDR3 protein is CASSPGTVVYGYTF. For the CDR3, the DNA is TGTGCCAGCAGCCCGGGGACGGTTGTATATGGCTACACCTTC. The full variable domain, in which reference TRBV5-4 and TRBJ1-2 provide the parts outside the CDR3, is ETGVTQSPTHLIKTRGQQVTLRCSSQSGHNTVSWYQQALGQGPQFIFQYYREEENGRGNFPPRFSGLQFPNYSSELNVNALELDDSALYLCASSPGTVVYGYTFGSGTRLTVV.

V usage is TRBV5-4 and J usage is TRBJ2-3; D might be TRBD2 (6 bases). CDR3 length: 15 residues. Germline V gene lookup returns CDR1 SGHNT and CDR2 YYREEE (reference sequence). Trimming stripped 2 bases from V and 2 bases from J, with 12 bases between. The DNA of the CDR3 is TGTGCCAGCAGCTTTCCGGGGGTCTACACAGATACGCAGTATTTT. Translated, it gives CASSFPGVYTDTQYF.

The chain recombines TRBV7-2 with TRBJ1-1, with D maybe TRBD1 (5 bases). The CDR3 contains 17 residues. V lost 0 bases and J lost 3, with 17 bases in between. Looked up from germline, CDR1 is SGHTA and CDR2 is FQGNSA. In DNA, the CDR3 is TGTGCCAGCAGCTTAGCGGGGGGGATGGGCCTCGACACTGAAGCTTTCTTT. It specifies CASSLAGGMGLDTEAFF. Full variable domain (missing parts from reference TRBV7-2 and TRBJ1-1): GAGVSQSPSNKVTEKGKDVELRCDPISGHTALYWYRQSLGQGLEFLIYFQGNSAPDKSGLPSDRFSAERTGGSVSTLTIQRTQQEDSAVYLCASSLAGGMGLDTEAFFGQGTRLTVV.